This paragraph reports one TCR beta chain. Its antigen remains unknown. This sample is part of a study of T cell repertoires in cytomegalovirus infection. Across the study: Indicated by public TCR beta signatures were CMV infection and matching HLA type.

V lost 6 bases to trimming and J lost 2 bases; unmatched junction nucleotides: 7. CDR3 length equals 16 residues. Germline V lookup: CDR1 SGHTA, CDR2 FQGNSA. TCRdb reprocessed the reads with MiXCR, giving one entry per CDR3 protein. The sample includes 250,000 to 300,000 distinct CDR3 sequences, roughly 23% of them seen just once. Findings and caveats of the study: People with CMV and the relevant HLA were identified by cumulative public TCR beta family frequency. In two of eight donors, the top clonotype was HLA-C-restricted CMV-specific.

This receptor was identified in a human donor in good health (CMV status not recorded). Some clones in this sample may be carry-over from other donors' samples. The gene calls are TRBV7-2 and TRBJ2-5; 12 bases line up with TRBD2. The source material was PBMCs. The DNA of the CDR3 is TGTGCCAGCAGTCTTCTAGCGGGAGGGATTCAAGAGACCCAGTACTTC. This encodes CASSLLAGGIQETQYF.